Sequencing of this T cell receptor (beta chain) was carried out in a study of blood T cells in healthy people across ages (dated by TCRdb to 2013 to 2016). Describing the broader study: In model experiments, template switching captured roughly one uniquely barcoded TCR beta cDNA molecule for every two T cells. Donors were grouped into four age groups: young (average roughly 17 years), middle-aged (about 40), aged (approximately 58) and long-lived (about 82). Age-related changes in TCR beta repertoire diversity were measured in the study by deep sequencing normalized with unique cDNA molecular identifiers. For two donors (one aged 18 to 29 and one aged 80 or older), the study analyzed two additional independent replicas of 1 million unique cDNA reads from the same blood draw. Study-wide findings and limitations: Donor CMV infection status was unknown, potentially confounding age-related changes in expanded clonotypes. The long-lived group showed more naive CD4+ T cells, fewer expanded clones and increased TCR diversity than the aged group, suggesting age selection. Observed TCR beta diversity correlated strongly with the percentage of naive T cells measured by flow cytometry. Because profiling used bulk unsorted PBMCs, naive and antigen-experienced compartments could not be compared conclusively. Observed TCR beta diversity per million T cells fell roughly linearly with age, and a significant reduction was already apparent by age approximately 41. Total diversity estimates from one million sequenced T cells were considered lower bounds and underestimates.

The library was generated by 5' RACE. For sequencing, an Illumina HiSeq 2500 was employed. A second PCR of roughly 7 to 12 cycles was run with a J-beta primer mix and a sample-barcoded 5' primer. A template-switch 5' adaptor carrying 12 random nucleotides introduced a unique molecular identifier onto each TCR beta cDNA molecule. At least 2.5 million CDR3-containing paired-end reads were obtained from each sample. The Mint cDNA synthesis kit, primed by a TRBC-specific oligonucleotide, was used to synthesize first-strand cDNA from all RNA. Following uracil-DNA glycosylase treatment, a first 18-cycle PCR with universal primers M1SS and BC2_uni_R was performed on all cDNA. Processing in the source paper ran as follows. Normalization of each sample was performed by random selection of 1 million high-quality reads, each carrying a distinct molecular identifier. Reads with shared molecular identifiers were discarded instead of being binned into consensus sequences. MiTCR, set to a Q25 quality threshold and the strictest error-elimination algorithm, was used for CDR3 identification, clonotype clustering and error correction. A nonparametric unseen species model with Euler transformation was used to estimate lower-bound total TCR beta diversity. TCRdb cleaned the public reads at Q25 with fastp, built clones with MiXCR and kept in-frame beta chains. All rows with the same CDR3 protein become a single entry with the most common DNA and genes. V and J calls and clone size were set by TCRdb, not the authors. Across this sample there are some 560,000 distinct CDR3 sequences, with about 28% seen only once. The ten biggest clones cover about 3.9% of the sample.

This clonotype was detected a few times. Its antigen remains unidentified. Base qualities were left out, and no much larger clone turns up one base away. The roughly 37 donors, aged roughly 6 to 90 years, were systemically healthy Caucasian individuals from Russia. Each donor gave ten milliliters of peripheral blood, drawn into EDTA-treated Vacutainer tubes. Ficoll-Paque density-gradient centrifugation was used to isolate PBMCs, with at least 7 million per sample. Total RNA, at least 5 micrograms per sample, was extracted from PBMCs with Trizol reagent. For every donor, flow cytometry on a PBMC aliquot measured the percentage of naive CD45RAhigh/CD27high T cells. These data were likewise used in another study, on T cells of mothers and their children. The other study reports the following: Nine systemically healthy Caucasian individuals, comprising three mothers and their six children, were included as donors. cDNA synthesis used all of the extracted RNA, with roughly 1.5 ug of RNA in each 15 ul reaction. In the second PCR, the M1S primer introduced both the sample barcodes and 2-4 random nucleotides. Each mother yielded over 9 million TCR beta CDR3 reads and each child some 3 million reads. TCR recombination output is similarly shaped by thymic selection in related and unrelated pairs, with a minor effect exerted by inherited differences. Normalized repertoire overlap in related mother-child pairs was always slightly higher than in unrelated mother-child pairs, but the difference was never significant. No persistent microchimeric T cell clones were detected, at a sensitivity of roughly 99 clones per million clonotypes. To look for features that set related mother-child pairs apart from unrelated individuals, the researchers ran deep NGS to compare the TCR beta repertoires of mothers and children. The mean age was roughly 36 +/- 4 years for the mothers and approximately 11 +/- 4 years for the children. After adapter ligation was performed with NEBNext reagents, the libraries were sequenced on an Illumina HiSeq 2000 with 100+100 nt paired-end reads. To prevent cross-contamination, the mother and child libraries were prepared a month apart and were sequenced in separate runs. For each donor, somewhere between roughly 500,000 and 2,100,000 distinct TCR beta clonotypes were identified. Naive TCR beta clonotypes were estimated from low-frequency clonotypes matched to each donor's FACS-determined naive share, without sorting.

The clonotype originates from a boy between 2 and 10 years old in good health. Input material: blood.

In nucleotide form, the sequence is TGTGCCAGCAGTTTAGGACGGCTTCAAGAGACCCAGTACTTC. Protein translation: CASSLGRLQETQYF. The chain employs TRBV12-3 or TRBV12-4 and TRBJ2-5, with no confidently assigned D gene. The CDR3 has 14 amino acids, counting the end cysteine and phenylalanine. Only CDR3 DNA remains: 42 bases, in frame from the first base. The V end loses 1 base and the J end loses 2 bases, and a stretch of 8 bases separates them.